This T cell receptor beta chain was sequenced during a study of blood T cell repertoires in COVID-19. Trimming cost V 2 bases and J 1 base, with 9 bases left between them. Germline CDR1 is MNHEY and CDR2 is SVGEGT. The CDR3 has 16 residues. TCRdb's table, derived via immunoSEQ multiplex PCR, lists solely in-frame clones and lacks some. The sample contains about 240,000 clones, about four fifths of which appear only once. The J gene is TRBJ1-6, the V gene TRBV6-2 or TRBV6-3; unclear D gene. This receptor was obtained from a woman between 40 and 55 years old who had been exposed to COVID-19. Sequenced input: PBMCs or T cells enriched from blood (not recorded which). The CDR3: CASSYGPGSYNSPLHF. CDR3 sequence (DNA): TGTGCCAGCAGTTACGGGCCAGGATCCTATAATTCACCCCTCCACTTT.